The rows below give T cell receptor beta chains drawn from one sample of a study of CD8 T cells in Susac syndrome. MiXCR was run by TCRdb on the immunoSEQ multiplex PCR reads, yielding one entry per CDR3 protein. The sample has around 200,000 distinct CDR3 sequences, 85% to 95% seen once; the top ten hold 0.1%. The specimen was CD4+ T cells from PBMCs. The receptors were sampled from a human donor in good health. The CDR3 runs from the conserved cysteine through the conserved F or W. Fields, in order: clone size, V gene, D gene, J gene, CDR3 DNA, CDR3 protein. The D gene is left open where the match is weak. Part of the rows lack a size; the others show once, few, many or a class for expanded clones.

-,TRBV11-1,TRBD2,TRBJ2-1,TGTGCCAGCGGCAACGGGGGGGACCACAATGAGCAGTTCTTC,CASGNGGDHNEQFF
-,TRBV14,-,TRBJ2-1,TGTGCCAGCAGCCAAGATTTACAGGGCAATGAGCAGTTCTTC,CASSQDLQGNEQFF
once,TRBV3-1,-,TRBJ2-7,TGTGCCAGCAGCCAAGTAGCATCCTACGAGCAGTACTTC,CASSQVASYEQYF
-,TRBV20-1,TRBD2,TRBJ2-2,TGCAGTGCTAGAGATCCAGCGGGAGCTGACACCGGGGAGCTGTTTTTT,CSARDPAGADTGELFF
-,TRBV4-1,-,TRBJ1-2,TGCGCCAGCAGCCGCACGTCCAACTATGGCTACACCTTC,CASSRTSNYGYTF
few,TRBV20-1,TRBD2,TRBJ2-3,TGCAGTGCTCGTAGCGGGAGAGGAACAGATACGCAGTATTTT,CSARSGRGTDTQYF
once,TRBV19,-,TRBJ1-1,TGTGCCAGCGGGATGCGGAACACTGAAGCTTTCTTT,CASGMRNTEAFF
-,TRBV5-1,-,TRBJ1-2,TGCGCCAGCAGCTCGGATTGGGGTACCTATGGCTACACCTTC,CASSSDWGTYGYTF
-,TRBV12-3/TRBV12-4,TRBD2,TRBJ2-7,TGTGCCAGCAGCAAGAGCGGGGGGGCCTACGAGCAGTACTTC,CASSKSGGAYEQYF
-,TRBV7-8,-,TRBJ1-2,TGTGCCAGCAGCTTAGCGGACATGTCCCCCTATGGCTACACCTTC,CASSLADMSPYGYTF
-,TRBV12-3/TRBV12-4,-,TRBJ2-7,TGTGCCGCTATCCGGGGATTGCGGTACGAGCAGTACTTC,CAAIRGLRYEQYF
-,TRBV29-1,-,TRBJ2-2,TGCAGCGTCGCCAGGGGTGGCACCGGGGAGCTGTTTTTT,CSVARGGTGELFF
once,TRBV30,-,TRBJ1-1,TGTGCCTGGAGCGCCACCCGGGTTCGGGTGGGAAACACTGAAGCTTTCTTT,CAWSATRVRVGNTEAFF
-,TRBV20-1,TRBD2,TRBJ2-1,TGCAGTGCGCAGGAAGAGCGGGGGGATGTCAATGAGCAGTTCTTC,CSAQEERGDVNEQFF
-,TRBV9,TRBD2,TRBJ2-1,TGTGCCAGCAGCCTTTTTACTAGCGGGAGGGGATTGGAAAATGAGCAGTTCTTC,CASSLFTSGRGLENEQFF
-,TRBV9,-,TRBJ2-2,TGTGCCAGCAGCGTAGACGGGAGCACCGGGGAGCTGTTTTTT,CASSVDGSTGELFF
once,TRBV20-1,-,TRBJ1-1,TGCAGTGCTAGTAAGATGAACACTGAAGCTTTCTTT,CSASKMNTEAFF
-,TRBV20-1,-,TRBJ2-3,TGCAGTGCACCTCGGTCTAGTGGGTCGGGAGATACGCAGTATTTT,CSAPRSSGSGDTQYF
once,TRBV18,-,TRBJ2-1,TGTGCCAGCTCACCAGAGCTTAGCTCCTACAATGAGCAGTTCTTC,CASSPELSSYNEQFF
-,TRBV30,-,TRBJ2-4,TGTGCCTGGAGTGTACGGAGAGGGGAGGCCAAAAACATTCAGTACTTC,CAWSVRRGEAKNIQYF
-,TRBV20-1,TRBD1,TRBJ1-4,TGCAGTGCAAGCTCCGGGACAGCCGATGAAAAACTGTTTTTT,CSASSGTADEKLFF
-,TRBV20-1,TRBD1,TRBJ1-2,TGCAGTGCCAGAAGGGACAGTGGCTACACCTTC,CSARRDSGYTF
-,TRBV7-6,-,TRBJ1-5,TGTGCCAGCAGCTTAGGCGGTTGGGGCAATCAGCCCCAGCATTTT,CASSLGGWGNQPQHF
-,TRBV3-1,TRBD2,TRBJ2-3,TGTGCCAGCAGCCAAGTAAGGACTAGCGGGCCCACAGATACGCAGTATTTT,CASSQVRTSGPTDTQYF